This TCR beta chain was found in a study of Ad26.COV2.S vaccination and SARS-CoV-2 variants. About the research overall: Within the COV1001 Ad26.COV2.S trial arm, the donor was enrolled. Dosing was one shot or two shots 56 days apart.

This table comes from immunoSEQ multiplex PCR, and its TCRdb copy is limited to in-frame clones, with some not included. The data contain about 350,000 clones, about 87% of them seen just once; the ten biggest clones take up approximately 5.9%. As to treatment: about 20 received Ad26.COV2.S at low or high dose, single or two shots; 5 received placebo; per-sample allocation not given. Samples were taken on day 63 after the first vaccine or placebo injection. Aged 18-55 years, donor was enrolled in Boston in about 2020. Germline values: CDR1 MNHEY, CDR2 SVGEGT. This CDR3 comprises 14 residues. Trimming took 4 bases from V and 5 from J; bases not matched to a gene: 5.

Sequenced material: peripheral blood, taken in a trial of Ad26.COV2.S vaccine versus placebo. The TCR comes from a person between 18 and 65 years old who received the Ad26.COV2.S COVID-19 vaccine or a placebo. The chain carries TRBV6-2 or TRBV6-3 and TRBJ1-5; 7 bases map to TRBD1. The CDR3 region has the DNA TGTGCCAGCAGTTTTCAGGGGGGCGATCAGCCCCAGCATTTT. Its translation is CASSFQGGDQPQHF.